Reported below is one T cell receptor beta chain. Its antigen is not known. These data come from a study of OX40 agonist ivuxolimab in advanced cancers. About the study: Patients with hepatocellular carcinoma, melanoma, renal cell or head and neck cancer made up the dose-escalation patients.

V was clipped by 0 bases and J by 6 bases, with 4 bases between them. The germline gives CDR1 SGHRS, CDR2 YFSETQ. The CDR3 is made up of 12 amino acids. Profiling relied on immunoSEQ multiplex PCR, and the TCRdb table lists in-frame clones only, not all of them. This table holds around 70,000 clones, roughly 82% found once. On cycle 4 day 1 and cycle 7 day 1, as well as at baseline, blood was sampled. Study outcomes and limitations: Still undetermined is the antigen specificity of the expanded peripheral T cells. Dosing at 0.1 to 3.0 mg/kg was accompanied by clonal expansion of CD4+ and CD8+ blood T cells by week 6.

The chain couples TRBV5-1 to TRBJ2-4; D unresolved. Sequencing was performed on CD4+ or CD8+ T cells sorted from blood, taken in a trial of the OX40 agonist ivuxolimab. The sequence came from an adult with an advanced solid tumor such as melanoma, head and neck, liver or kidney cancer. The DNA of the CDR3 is TGCGCCAGCAGCTTGGTGGGAAACATTCAGTACTTC. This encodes CASSLVGNIQYF.